The rows below give T cell receptor beta chains drawn from one sample of a study of beta chain features in type 1 diabetes. TCRdb keeps only in-frame clones here, not all; method: immunoSEQ multiplex PCR. The sample lists roughly 150,000 clones, approximately 62% occurring once. Material for sequencing was naive CD4+ T cells from blood. All receptors come from a man between 25 and 39 years old with type 1 diabetes. Each CDR3 is given with its conserved first and last residue. D genes are given only for firm matches. A row's size may be missing; if present it is once, few, many or a size class.

size	J	D	V	DNA	CDR3
once	TRBJ2-5	NA	TRBV10-3	TGTGCCATCAGTGAGGTGGGGTCGGAGACCCAGTACTTC	CAISEVGSETQYF
NA	TRBJ2-7	TRBD1	TRBV5-1	TGCGCCAGCAGCTTGGCTACAGGGGTCGTGGGCGAGCAGTACTTC	CASSLATGVVGEQYF
few	TRBJ2-1	NA	TRBV30	TGTGCCTGGAGGGCCCCGGGGGCGCGGAATGAGCAGTTCTTC	CAWRAPGARNEQFF
NA	TRBJ2-2	NA	TRBV6-6	TGTGCCAGCAGTCCCGACAGACCGACCGGGGAGCTGTTTTTT	CASSPDRPTGELFF
few	TRBJ1-5	NA	TRBV29-1	TGCAGCGCACAGGGCCAGGGGCAGCCCCAGCATTTT	CSAQGQGQPQHF
few	TRBJ2-3	NA	TRBV27	TGTGCCAGCAGTTTGGGGGAGAGCACAGATACGCAGTATTTT	CASSLGESTDTQYF
NA	TRBJ1-2	NA	TRBV30	TGTGCCTGGTCGGGGGCAGGGCTTGGCTACACCTTC	CAWSGAGLGYTF
NA	TRBJ2-7	TRBD1	TRBV30	TGTGCCTGGGAAGCCGGGACAGGGGCTCTCGAGCAGTACTTC	CAWEAGTGALEQYF
NA	TRBJ2-3	NA	TRBV6-5	TGTGCCAGCAGTAGGATAGTCACAGATACGCAGTATTTT	CASSRIVTDTQYF
NA	TRBJ1-5	NA	TRBV7-2	TGTGCCAGCAGCCCCGATATGTACAGAGATCAGCCCCAGCATTTT	CASSPDMYRDQPQHF
once	TRBJ2-3	NA	TRBV7-2	TGTGCCAGCAGCTTAGTGGTGACAGATACGCAGTATTTT	CASSLVVTDTQYF
NA	TRBJ2-7	NA	TRBV4-1	TGCGCCAGCAGCTCTACCCCGGGGGCAGAATCCAACGAGCAGTACTTC	CASSSTPGAESNEQYF
NA	TRBJ2-2	NA	TRBV11-2	TGTGCCAGCAGCTGGCCGACTTCTGGGACTGAGAACACCGGGGAGCTGTTTTTT	CASSWPTSGTENTGELFF
NA	TRBJ2-3	TRBD2	TRBV30	TGTGCCTGGAGTTTAGTAGCGGGGGTTACAGATACGCAGTATTTT	CAWSLVAGVTDTQYF
NA	TRBJ1-1	NA	TRBV30	TGTGCCTGGAGCATCAGCCTCGAGGGTGAAGCTTTCTTT	CAWSISLEGEAFF
few	TRBJ2-1	NA	TRBV29-1	TGCAGCGCCTACTACAATGAGCAGTTCTTC	CSAYYNEQFF
NA	TRBJ1-1	NA	TRBV29-1	TGCAGCGTCAACCGGGGGATCACTGAAGCTTTCTTT	CSVNRGITEAFF
NA	TRBJ2-7	NA	TRBV7-9	TGTGCCAGCAGCTGGGCTGTGGAGCAGTACTTC	CASSWAVEQYF
few	TRBJ2-1	NA	TRBV7-9	TGTGCCAGCAGCCAACTCACCGATGAGCAGTTCTTC	CASSQLTDEQFF
NA	TRBJ1-6	NA	TRBV14	TGTGCCAGCAGCCGTCTCGGGGCTTCCTATAATTCACCCCTCCACTTT	CASSRLGASYNSPLHF
NA	TRBJ2-7	NA	TRBV11-2	TGTGCCAGCAGCTTCCCCCTTTGGGAGCAGTACTTC	CASSFPLWEQYF
NA	TRBJ1-1	TRBD1	TRBV29-1	TGCAGCGTTGAATACAGGGGGCTAGAGACTGAAGCTTTCTTT	CSVEYRGLETEAFF
NA	TRBJ1-2	TRBD1	TRBV11-2	TGTGCCAGCAGCTTATGGAGGACAGGGTTAAATGGCTACACCTTC	CASSLWRTGLNGYTF
NA	TRBJ1-2	NA	TRBV6-5	TGTGCCAGCAGTTTGGAGGGGCACTATGGCTACACCTTC	CASSLEGHYGYTF
few	TRBJ2-3	NA	TRBV13	TGTGCCAGCAGTTTAATCAGCACAGATACGCAGTATTTT	CASSLISTDTQYF
once	TRBJ1-2	NA	TRBV29-1	TGCAGCGTTGTTGGGGACGGGAACTATGGCTACACCTTC	CSVVGDGNYGYTF
NA	TRBJ2-5	TRBD2	TRBV29-1	TGCAGCGTCGTTCTAGCGGGGGGTAAAGAGACCCAGTACTTC	CSVVLAGGKETQYF
NA	TRBJ2-5	NA	TRBV20-1	TGCAGTGCTCGTCAGCAAGAGACCCAGTACTTC	CSARQQETQYF
few	TRBJ2-7	NA	TRBV5-6	TGTGCCAGCAGCAGAACCGACGAGCAGTACTTC	CASSRTDEQYF